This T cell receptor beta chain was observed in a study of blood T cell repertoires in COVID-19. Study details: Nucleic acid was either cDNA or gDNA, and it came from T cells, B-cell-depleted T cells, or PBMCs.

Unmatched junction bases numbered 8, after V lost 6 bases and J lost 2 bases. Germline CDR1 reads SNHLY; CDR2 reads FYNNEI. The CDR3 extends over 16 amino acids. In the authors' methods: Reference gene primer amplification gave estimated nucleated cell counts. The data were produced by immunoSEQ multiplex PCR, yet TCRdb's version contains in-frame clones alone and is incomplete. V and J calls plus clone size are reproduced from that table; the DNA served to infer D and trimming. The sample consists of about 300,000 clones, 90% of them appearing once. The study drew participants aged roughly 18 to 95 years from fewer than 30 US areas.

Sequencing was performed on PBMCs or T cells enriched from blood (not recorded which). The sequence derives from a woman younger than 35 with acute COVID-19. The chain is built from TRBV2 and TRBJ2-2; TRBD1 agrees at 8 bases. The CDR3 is CASSHRTGINTGELFF. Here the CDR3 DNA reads TGTGCCAGCAGCCATCGGACAGGGATTAACACCGGGGAGCTGTTTTTT.